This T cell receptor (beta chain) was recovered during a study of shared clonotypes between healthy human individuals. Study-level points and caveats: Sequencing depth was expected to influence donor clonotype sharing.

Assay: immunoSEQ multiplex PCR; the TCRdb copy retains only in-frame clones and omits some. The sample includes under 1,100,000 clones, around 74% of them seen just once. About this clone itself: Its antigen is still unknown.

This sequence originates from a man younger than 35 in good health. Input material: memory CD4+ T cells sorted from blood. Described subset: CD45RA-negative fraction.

The CDR3 nucleotides read TGTGCCAGCAGCCCCCACGGTAATTCACCCCTCCACTTT. Translated: CASSPHGNSPLHF. The chain combines TRBV7-8 with TRBJ1-6; D call uncertain. The CDR3 covers 13 residues. The germline V and J ends were trimmed by 5 bases and 6 bases, with 8 bases remaining between them. CDR1 and CDR2 (germline): SGHVS, FQNEAQ.